This TCR beta chain was identified during a study of cytomegalovirus exposure and HLA in healthy donors. For this clone: Its antigen remains unknown.

Findings and limits, study-wide: Within the 120 validation repertoires, first-cohort TCR clusters tended to co-occur, according to a later analysis. Cytomegalovirus status was reportedly diagnosed by the classifier with high specificity and sensitivity. The listing of 150 to 200 TCR beta chains classed them as cytomegalovirus-associated.

Generated by immunoSEQ multiplex PCR, the TCRdb table keeps only in-frame clones and is missing some. The data show 100,000 to 150,000 clones, just under 95% seen once. The V segment lost 7 bases and the J segment 4 bases; nucleotides outside the gene matches: 6. Looked up from germline, CDR1 is MNHEY and CDR2 is SMNVEV (reference sequence). The CDR3 has 13 amino acids. Sequenced input: PBMCs. The sequence derives from a young woman in good health and CMV-seronegative. This sequence joins TRBV27 and TRBJ1-1, with 7 bases matching TRBD1. In nucleotides, the CDR3 is TGTGCCAGCACTTGGACAGGTTCCACTGAAGCTTTCTTT. Translated, it gives CASTWTGSTEAFF.